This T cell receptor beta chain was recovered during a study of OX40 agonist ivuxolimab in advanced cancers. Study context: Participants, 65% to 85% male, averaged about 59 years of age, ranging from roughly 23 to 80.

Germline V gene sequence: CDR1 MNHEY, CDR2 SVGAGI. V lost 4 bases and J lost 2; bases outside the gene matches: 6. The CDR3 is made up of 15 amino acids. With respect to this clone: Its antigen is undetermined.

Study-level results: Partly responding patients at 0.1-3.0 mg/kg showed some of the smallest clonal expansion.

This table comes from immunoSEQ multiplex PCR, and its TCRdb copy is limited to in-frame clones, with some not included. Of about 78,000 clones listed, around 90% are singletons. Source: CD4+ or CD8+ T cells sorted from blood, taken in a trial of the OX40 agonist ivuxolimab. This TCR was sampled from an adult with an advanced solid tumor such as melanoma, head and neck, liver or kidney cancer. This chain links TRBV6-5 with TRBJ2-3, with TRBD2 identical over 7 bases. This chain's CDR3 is CASSSGTTNTDTQYF. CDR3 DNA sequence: TGTGCCAGCAGTTCCGGGACTACCAACACAGATACGCAGTATTTT.